This entry is about one T cell receptor (beta chain). As yet, its antigen is unknown. Sequencing used immunoSEQ multiplex PCR; TCRdb keeps in-frame clones, though not all of them. The table shows 2 million to 2.5 million clones, with roughly 90% occurring only once. This CDR3 is built from 17 residues. The germline CDR1 and CDR2 sequences are LGHNA and YSLEER. The V end lost 1 base, the J end lost 2 bases, and 14 bases lay between the germline ends. These data originate in a study of shared clonotypes between healthy human individuals. Study-wide results and limits: A few donors shared approximately 5% of their naive CD4 clonotypes. Apart from blood, nothing was sampled; tissue repertoires likely differ.

The source is a man aged 18 to 29 in good health. Some clones in this sample may be carry-over from other donors' samples. The genes are TRBV4-3 and TRBJ2-2; possible D gene TRBD1, 6 bases. Sequencing used naive CD4+ T cells from PBMCs. Regarding subset: CD45RA+ positively selected. The DNA of the CDR3 is TGCGCCAGCAGCCAAGTCTTAGAGGGGGTTAACACCGGGGAGCTGTTTTTT. It encodes CASSQVLEGVNTGELFF.